This entry lists 10 T cell receptor beta chains sequenced from one sample in a study of T-cell memory formation after mild COVID-19. One entry per CDR3 protein results from TCRdb running MiXCR on the 5' RACE reads. The data hold under 400,000 distinct CDR3 sequences, with more than 20% observed a single time. The sample taken for sequencing was PBMCs or a T cell subset sorted from them (not recorded which). The receptors come from an adult woman who had mild COVID-19 (a few samples of this study predate the infection). Cell type and time point are not known.

The sample holds a few counts of this clonotype. This chain uses TRBV20-1 with TRBJ2-1; no definite D call. Trimming shortened V by 6 bases and J by 0 bases, and 12 bases separated the two germline ends. The length of the CDR3 is 14 residues. Germline-derived CDR1 and CDR2 are DFQATT and SNEGSKA (reference sequence). The DNA of the CDR3 is TGCAGTGCCCTTACTACTGCCTCCTACAATGAGCAGTTCTTC. Protein: CSALTTASYNEQFF.

The chain carries TRBV24-1 and TRBJ2-3, with D maybe TRBD2 (6 bases). V dropped 5 bases and J dropped 7 bases, with 18 bases sitting between them. Germline V gene data show CDR1 as KGHDR and CDR2 as SFDVKD. The CDR3 covers 15 residues. The CDR3 DNA reads TGTGCCACCAGTGGACGACCGAGCGGGTCCAATACGCAGTATTTT. Its protein product is CATSGRPSGSNTQYF.

This clonotype was detected a few times. CDR3 sequence reads: CASSHPGRQETQYF. CDR3 in DNA: TGTGCCAGCAGCCACCCGGGCCGCCAAGAGACCCAGTACTTC. V and J are TRBV11-3 and TRBJ2-5; no reliable D call. V gave up 5 bases and J gave up 1 base, with 11 bases separating them. Germline V CDR1 and CDR2: SGHNT, YENEEA. CDR3 size: 14 residues.

This clonotype was counted at least ten times. CDR3 protein: CASSLGGQISYEQYF. The CDR3, as DNA: TGTGCCAGCAGTTTAGGGGGACAGATCTCCTACGAGCAGTACTTC. V usage is TRBV27 and J usage is TRBJ2-7; 7 positions match TRBD1. Trimming removed 2 bases from V and 0 bases from J; junction bases left unmatched: 4. Germline V gene data show CDR1 as MNHEY and CDR2 as SMNVEV (reference sequence). The CDR3 is 15 amino acids.

This rearrangement joins TRBV5-1 to TRBJ1-2, with D possibly matching TRBD1 (5 bases). This CDR3 region has 14 residues. Trimming left V 4 bases short and J 0 bases short, with 10 bases between. CDR1 SGHRS and CDR2 YFSETQ come from the germline V gene. The CDR3, as DNA: TGCGCCAGCAGCCCGTCACAGGCTAACTATGGCTACACCTTC. Amino acids: CASSPSQANYGYTF. Combining the CDR3 with reference TRBV5-1 and TRBJ1-2 gives the whole variable domain KAGVTQTPRYLIKTRGQQVTLSCSPISGHRSVSWYQQTPGQGLQFLFEYFSETQRNKGNFPGRFSGRQFSNSRSEMNVSTLELGDSALYLCASSPSQANYGYTFGSGTRLTVV.

This clonotype occurred a few times. The chain employs TRBV5-5 and TRBJ1-3; D is possibly TRBD1 (5 bases). V lost 6 bases, J lost 4 bases, and 26 bases lay in between. The CDR3 is made up of 18 amino acids. CDR1 and CDR2 from the germline V gene are SGHKS and YYEKEE (reference sequence). CDR3 coding DNA: TGTGCCAGCATTTACGAGATCTCAGGGAGTATATCCGGAAACACCATATATTTT. Translated, it gives CASIYEISGSISGNTIYF.

The rearrangement joins TRBV12-3 or TRBV12-4 to TRBJ1-1; D remains unclear. Trimming stripped 2 bases from V and 0 bases from J, with 13 bases between. The length of the CDR3 is 16 residues. The CDR3 DNA sequence: TGTGCCAGCAGTTTACCCGATGACCCCATGAACACTGAAGCTTTCTTT. It codes for CASSLPDDPMNTEAFF.

This clonotype was seen a handful of times. The rearrangement links TRBV12-3 or TRBV12-4 to TRBJ2-3; the D is unclear. This CDR3 is built from 13 residues. V dropped 7 bases and J dropped 5 bases, with 13 bases sitting between them. CDR3 coding DNA: TGTGCCAGCAAGGGCCACGCAGAAGATACGCAGTATTTT. It specifies CASKGHAEDTQYF.

The rearrangement uses TRBV12-3 or TRBV12-4 and TRBJ1-2; D ambiguous. The V end was cut by 0 bases, the J end by 3 bases, with 5 bases between. The CDR3 contains 13 residues. This chain's CDR3 is CASSLAGHYGYTF. In DNA form, the CDR3 reads TGTGCCAGCAGTTTAGCAGGACACTATGGCTACACCTTC.

This clonotype turned up a few times. The chain employs TRBV3-1 and TRBJ2-1; D is tentatively TRBD1 or TRBD2 (5 bases each). The CDR3 totals 12 residues. Germline CDR1 is LGHDT and CDR2 is YNNKEL (reference sequence). V lost 1 base to trimming and J lost 14 bases, with 12 bases between them. CDR3 residues: CASSQVGTSKFF. As DNA, the CDR3 is TGTGCCAGCAGCCAAGTGGGGACCTCCAAGTTCTTC.